The 2 T cell receptor beta chains presented below share a single source sample, sequenced in a study of cytomegalovirus exposure and HLA in healthy donors (dated by TCRdb to between 2016 and 2019). The receptor library was made with the immunoSEQ multiplex PCR assay. The multiplex PCR relied on a mix of 60 forward primers for TCR Vbeta segments and 13 reverse primers for TCR Jbeta segments. TCRdb re-hosts the immuneACCESS table, in-frame sequences only. Its copies lack some clones; in the studies checked, an unresolved V gene accounts for under half of them, and the cause for the rest is not known. The sample's clone listing holds 200,000 to 250,000 clones. Of the sample, 0.9% to 1.4% is held by the ten largest clones. Sequences were obtained from PBMCs. These receptors all come from a girl aged 2-10 years in good health and CMV-seropositive.

The chain carries TRBV6-6 and TRBJ1-2; D possibly corresponds to TRBD1 (5 bases). This CDR3 has 12 residues. Germline CDR1 is MNHNY and CDR2 is SVGAGI (reference sequence). Trimming pared 8 bases from V and 1 base from J, leaving 8 bases between. CDR3 amino acids: CASATVNYGYTF. The CDR3 nucleotides are TGTGCCAGCGCGACAGTTAACTATGGCTACACCTTC.

The rearrangement uses TRBV6-1 and TRBJ1-1, with 7 positions matching TRBD1. V shed 2 bases and J 1 base; nucleotides not matched to a gene: 1. In germline, CDR1 is MNHNS, CDR2 SASEGT. The CDR3 is 14 residues long. CDR3 in amino acids: CASSERTGNTEAFF. CDR3 DNA: TGTGCCAGCAGTGAAAGGACAGGGAACACTGAAGCTTTCTTT.